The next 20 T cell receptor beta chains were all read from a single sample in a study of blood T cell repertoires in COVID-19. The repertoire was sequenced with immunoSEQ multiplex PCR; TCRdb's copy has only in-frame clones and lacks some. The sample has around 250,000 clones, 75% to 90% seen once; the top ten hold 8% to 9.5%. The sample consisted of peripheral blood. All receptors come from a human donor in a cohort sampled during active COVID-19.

This CDR3 reads CASSPKPQAYSNQPQHF. The CDR3 DNA reads as TGTGCCAGTAGTCCAAAACCCCAGGCCTATAGCAATCAGCCCCAGCATTTT. The J gene is TRBJ1-5, the V gene TRBV19, with no clear D. Deletions cut 5 bases from V and 0 bases from J, with 17 bases between. CDR1 is LNHDA and CDR2 is SQIVND in the germline V gene (reference sequence). The CDR3 is 17 amino acids.

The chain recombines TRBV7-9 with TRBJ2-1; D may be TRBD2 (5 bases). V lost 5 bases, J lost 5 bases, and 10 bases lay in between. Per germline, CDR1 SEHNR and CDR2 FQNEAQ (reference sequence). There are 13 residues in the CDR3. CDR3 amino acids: CASSQDGNNEQFF. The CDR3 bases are TGTGCCAGCAGCCAGGACGGGAACAATGAGCAGTTCTTC.

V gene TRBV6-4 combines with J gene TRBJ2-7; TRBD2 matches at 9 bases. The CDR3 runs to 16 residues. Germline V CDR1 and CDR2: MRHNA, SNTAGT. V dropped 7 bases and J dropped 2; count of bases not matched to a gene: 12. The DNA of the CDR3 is TGTGCCAGCATCCCTTCCAGCGGGACTAGCCCCTACGAGCAGTACTTC. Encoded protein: CASIPSSGTSPYEQYF.

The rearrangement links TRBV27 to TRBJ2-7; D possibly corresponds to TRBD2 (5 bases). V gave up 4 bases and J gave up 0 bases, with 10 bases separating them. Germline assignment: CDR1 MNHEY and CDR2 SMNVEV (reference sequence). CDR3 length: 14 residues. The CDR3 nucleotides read TGTGCCAGCAGTTACGCGGGCCTCTCCTACGAGCAGTACTTC. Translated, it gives CASSYAGLSYEQYF.

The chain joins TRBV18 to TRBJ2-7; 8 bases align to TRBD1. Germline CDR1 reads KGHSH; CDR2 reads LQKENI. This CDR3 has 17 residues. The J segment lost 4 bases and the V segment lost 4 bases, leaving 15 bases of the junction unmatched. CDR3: CASSLNSRPGGFYEQYF. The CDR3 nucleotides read TGTGCCAGCTCACTAAATTCCAGGCCAGGGGGCTTTTACGAGCAGTACTTC.

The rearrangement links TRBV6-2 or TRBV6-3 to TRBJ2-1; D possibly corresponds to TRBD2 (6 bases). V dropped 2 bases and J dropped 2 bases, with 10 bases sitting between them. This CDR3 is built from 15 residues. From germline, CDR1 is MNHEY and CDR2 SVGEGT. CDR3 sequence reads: CASSYNRRAYNEQFF. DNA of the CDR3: TGTGCCAGCAGTTACAACCGGAGGGCCTACAATGAGCAGTTCTTC.

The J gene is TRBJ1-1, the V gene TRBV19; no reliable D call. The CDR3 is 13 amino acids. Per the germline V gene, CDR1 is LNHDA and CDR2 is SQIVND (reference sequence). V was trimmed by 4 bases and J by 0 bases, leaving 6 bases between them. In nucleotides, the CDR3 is TGTGCCAGTAGTACTGGCATGAACACTGAAGCTTTCTTT. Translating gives CASSTGMNTEAFF.

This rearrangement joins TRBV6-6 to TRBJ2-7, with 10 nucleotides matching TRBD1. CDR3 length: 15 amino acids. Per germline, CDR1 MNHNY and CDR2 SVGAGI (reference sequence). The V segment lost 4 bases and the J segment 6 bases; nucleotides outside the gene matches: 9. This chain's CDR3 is CASSFTGTGVSEQYF. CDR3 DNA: TGTGCCAGCAGTTTCACCGGGACAGGGGTCTCCGAGCAGTACTTC.

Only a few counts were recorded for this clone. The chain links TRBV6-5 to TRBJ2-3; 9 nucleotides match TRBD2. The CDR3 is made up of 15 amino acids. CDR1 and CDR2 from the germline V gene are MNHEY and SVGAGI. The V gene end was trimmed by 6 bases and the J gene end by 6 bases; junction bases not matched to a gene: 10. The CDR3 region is CASRGGGAPTDTQYF. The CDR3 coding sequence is TGTGCCAGCAGGGGCGGGGGGGCTCCGACGGATACGCAGTATTTT.

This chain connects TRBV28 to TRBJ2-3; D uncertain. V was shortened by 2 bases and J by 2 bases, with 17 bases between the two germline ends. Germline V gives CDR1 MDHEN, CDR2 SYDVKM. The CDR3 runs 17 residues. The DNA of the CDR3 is TGTGCCAGCAGTTTACGTCATGGCTGGGCAGACACAGATACGCAGTATTTT. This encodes CASSLRHGWADTDTQYF.

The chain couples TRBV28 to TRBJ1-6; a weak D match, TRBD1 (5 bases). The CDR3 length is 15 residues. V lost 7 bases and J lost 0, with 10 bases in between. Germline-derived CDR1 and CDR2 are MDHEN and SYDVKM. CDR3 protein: CASNRDSSYNSPLHF. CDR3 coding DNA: TGTGCCAGCAACCGAGACAGCTCCTATAATTCACCCCTCCACTTT.

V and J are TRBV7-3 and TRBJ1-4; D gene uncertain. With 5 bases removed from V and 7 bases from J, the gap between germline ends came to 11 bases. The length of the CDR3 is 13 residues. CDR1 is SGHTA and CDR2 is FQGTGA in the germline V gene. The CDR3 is CASSPTSGEKLFF. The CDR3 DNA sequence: TGTGCCAGCAGCCCCACCTCGGGTGAAAAACTGTTTTTT.

CDR3 bases: TGTGCCAGCTCACCTACCATTACTAGAGGCAATGAGCAGTTCTTC. It specifies CASSPTITRGNEQFF. The genes are TRBV18 and TRBJ2-1; tentatively, D is TRBD2 (5 bases). Germline V CDR1 and CDR2: KGHSH, LQKENI. The CDR3 has 15 residues. V was pared by 3 bases and J by 6 bases, with 15 bases between.

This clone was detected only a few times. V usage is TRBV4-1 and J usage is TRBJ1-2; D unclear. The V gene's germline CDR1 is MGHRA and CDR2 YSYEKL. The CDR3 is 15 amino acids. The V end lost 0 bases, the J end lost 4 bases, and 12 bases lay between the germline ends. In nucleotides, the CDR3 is TGCGCCAGCAGCCAAGAGTCCAGGTTGATCTATGGCTACACCTTC. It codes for CASSQESRLIYGYTF.

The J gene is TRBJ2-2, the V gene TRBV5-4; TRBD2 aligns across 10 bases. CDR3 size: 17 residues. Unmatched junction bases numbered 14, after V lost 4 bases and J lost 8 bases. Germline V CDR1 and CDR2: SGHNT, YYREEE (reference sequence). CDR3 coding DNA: TGTGCCAGCAGCCCCGGGCGGGCTAGCGGGAGAGAGGGGGAGCTGTTTTTT. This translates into CASSPGRASGREGELFF.

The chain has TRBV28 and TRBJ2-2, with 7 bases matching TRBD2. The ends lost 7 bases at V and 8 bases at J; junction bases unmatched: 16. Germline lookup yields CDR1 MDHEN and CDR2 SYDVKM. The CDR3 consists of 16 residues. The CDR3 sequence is CASTSSPSGVAGELFF. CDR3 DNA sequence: TGTGCCAGCACCTCTTCTCCCAGCGGGGTGGCGGGGGAGCTGTTTTTT.

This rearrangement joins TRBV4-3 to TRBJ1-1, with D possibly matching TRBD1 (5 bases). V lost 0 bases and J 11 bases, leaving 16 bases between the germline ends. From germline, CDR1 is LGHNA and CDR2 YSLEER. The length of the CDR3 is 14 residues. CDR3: CASSQDIPGLWAFF. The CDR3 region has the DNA TGCGCCAGCAGCCAAGATATACCGGGACTATGGGCTTTCTTT.

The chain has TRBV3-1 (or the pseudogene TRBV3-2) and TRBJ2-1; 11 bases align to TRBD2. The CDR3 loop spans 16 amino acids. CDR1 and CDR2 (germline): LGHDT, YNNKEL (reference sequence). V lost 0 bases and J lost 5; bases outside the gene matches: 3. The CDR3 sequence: CASSQERLAGNNEQFF. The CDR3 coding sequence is TGTGCCAGCAGCCAAGAGCGACTAGCGGGGAACAATGAGCAGTTCTTC.

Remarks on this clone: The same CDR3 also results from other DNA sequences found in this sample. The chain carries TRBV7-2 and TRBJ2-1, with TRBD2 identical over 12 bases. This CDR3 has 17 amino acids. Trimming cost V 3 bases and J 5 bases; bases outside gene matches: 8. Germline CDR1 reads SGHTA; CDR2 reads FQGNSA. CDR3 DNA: TGTGCCAGCAGCTTGACACGACTAGCGGGGGCAAACAATGAGCAGTTCTTC. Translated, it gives CASSLTRLAGANNEQFF.

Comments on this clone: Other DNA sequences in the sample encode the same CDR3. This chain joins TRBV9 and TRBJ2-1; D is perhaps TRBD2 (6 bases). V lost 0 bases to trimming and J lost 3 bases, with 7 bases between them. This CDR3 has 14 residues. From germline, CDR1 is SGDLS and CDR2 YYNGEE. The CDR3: CASSVGAGYNEQFF. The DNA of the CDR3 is TGTGCCAGCAGCGTAGGAGCGGGCTACAATGAGCAGTTCTTC.